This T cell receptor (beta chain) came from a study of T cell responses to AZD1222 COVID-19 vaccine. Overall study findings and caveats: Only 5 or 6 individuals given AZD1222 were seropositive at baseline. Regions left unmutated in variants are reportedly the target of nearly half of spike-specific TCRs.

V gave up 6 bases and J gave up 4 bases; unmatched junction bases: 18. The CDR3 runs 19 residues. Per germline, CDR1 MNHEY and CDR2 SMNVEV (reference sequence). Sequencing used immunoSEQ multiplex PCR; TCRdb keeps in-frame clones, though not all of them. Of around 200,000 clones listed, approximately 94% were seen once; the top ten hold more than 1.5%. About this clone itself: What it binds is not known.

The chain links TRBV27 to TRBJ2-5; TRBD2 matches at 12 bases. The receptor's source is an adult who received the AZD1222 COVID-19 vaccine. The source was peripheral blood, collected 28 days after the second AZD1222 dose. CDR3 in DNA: TGTGCCAGCAGCTCCGGACTAGCGGGGTGGGGTAATTCGTTAGAGACCCAGTACTTC. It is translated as CASSSGLAGWGNSLETQYF.